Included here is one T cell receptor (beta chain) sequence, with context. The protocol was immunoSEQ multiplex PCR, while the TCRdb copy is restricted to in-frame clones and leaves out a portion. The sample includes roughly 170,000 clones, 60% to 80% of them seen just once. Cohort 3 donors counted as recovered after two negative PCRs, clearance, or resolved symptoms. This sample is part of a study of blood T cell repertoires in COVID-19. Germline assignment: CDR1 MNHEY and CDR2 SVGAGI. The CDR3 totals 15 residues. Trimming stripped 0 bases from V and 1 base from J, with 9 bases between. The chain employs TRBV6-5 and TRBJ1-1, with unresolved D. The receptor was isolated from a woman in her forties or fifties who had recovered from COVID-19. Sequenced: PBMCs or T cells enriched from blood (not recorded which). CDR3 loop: CASSYSPGTNTEAFF. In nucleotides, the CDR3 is TGTGCCAGCAGTTACTCGCCAGGTACGAACACTGAAGCTTTCTTT.